This T cell receptor beta chain was captured in a study of prognosis after radiotherapy for stage I lung cancer. Whole-study context: Therapy given concurrently with stereotactic body radiotherapy reached no patient.

By share of the sample, this clonotype is medium-sized. Multiplex PCR in two rounds served to amplify TCR beta CDR3 from genomic DNA. Gene-specific TRBV and TRBJ primers were used in PCR round one. MiXCR was run by TCRdb on the multiplex PCR reads, yielding one entry per CDR3 protein. The profile shows under 75,000 distinct CDR3 sequences, 26% of them singletons. The CDR3 contains 15 residues. V was cut by 1 base and J by 7 bases, with 11 bases left in between. CDR1 MNHNS and CDR2 SASEGT come from the germline V gene. The sample was PBMCs, taken before or after stereotactic body radiation therapy (not recorded which). This receptor was taken from a donor aged 50 or older with non-small cell lung cancer. The chain recombines TRBV6-1 with TRBJ1-6; D may be TRBD1 (6 bases). CDR3 nucleotides: TGTGCCAGCAGTGAAGGGGGCAGGGGCAATTCACCCCTCCACTTT. As protein: CASSEGGRGNSPLHF.